These 11 T cell receptor beta chains were sequenced from one sample in a study of cytomegalovirus exposure and HLA in healthy donors. With 60 Vbeta and 13 Jbeta primers, the PCR was carried out. The table came from immunoSEQ multiplex PCR; TCRdb's copy has only in-frame clones and leaves some out. This specimen shows fewer than 150,000 clones; the ten leading clones hold around 4%. Sequencing was done on a sample of PBMCs. The receptor source for this set is a young man in good health and CMV-seronegative.

CDR3 amino acids: CSVVVAYGYTF. CDR3 sequence (DNA): TGCAGCGTTGTAGTAGCATATGGCTACACCTTC. The genes are TRBV29-1 and TRBJ1-2; no firm D call. V was pared by 4 bases and J by 5 bases, with 8 bases between. Germline V gene lookup returns CDR1 SQVTM and CDR2 ANQGSEA. The CDR3 runs to 11 residues.

V is TRBV6-5 and J is TRBJ2-7; no clear D gene. V was pared by 5 bases and J by 0 bases, with 5 bases between. Per the germline V gene, CDR1 is MNHEY and CDR2 is SVGAGI. This CDR3 region has 12 residues. The CDR3 sequence is CASSASSYEQYF. DNA for the CDR3: TGTGCCAGCAGTGCCAGCTCCTACGAGCAGTACTTC.

This rearrangement joins TRBV27 to TRBJ1-6; maybe TRBD1 (6 bases). The V gene's germline CDR1 is MNHEY and CDR2 SMNVEV (reference sequence). Trimming cost V 2 bases and J 4 bases, with 12 bases left between them. This CDR3 spans 16 amino acids. CDR3 in amino acids: CASSLTTGVYNSPLHF. The CDR3 DNA follows: TGTGCCAGCAGTTTAACGACAGGAGTTTATAATTCACCCCTCCACTTT.

The chain links TRBV6-5 to TRBJ1-5; 7 positions agree with TRBD1. Trimming cost V 4 bases and J 5 bases; bases outside gene matches: 8. Germline V gene lookup returns CDR1 MNHEY and CDR2 SVGAGI. This CDR3 is built from 15 residues. The CDR3: CASSSHRGYDQPQHF. The CDR3 nucleotides are TGTGCCAGCAGTTCCCACAGGGGATATGATCAGCCCCAGCATTTT.

This chain joins TRBV21-1 and TRBJ1-5; the table assigns TRBD1, which was not confirmed against the DNA. TRBV21-1 is termed a pseudogene. The CDR3 runs to 14 residues. Written as DNA, the CDR3 is TGTGCCAGCAGCGATCACAGTTTCAATCAGCCCCAGCATTTT. Protein product: CASSDHSFNQPQHF.

The chain links TRBV6-6 to TRBJ2-5, with TRBD2 matching over 13 bases. V lost 5 bases to trimming and J lost 5 bases; unmatched junction nucleotides: 8. Germline CDR1 is MNHNY and CDR2 is SVGAGI (reference sequence). The CDR3 is 16 amino acids. The CDR3 reads CASSPRKTSGRETQYF. CDR3 DNA: TGTGCCAGCAGTCCGCGGAAGACTAGCGGGAGGGAGACCCAGTACTTC.

The gene calls are TRBV2 and TRBJ1-2; D unresolved. V lost 3 bases, J lost 3 bases, and 11 bases lay in between. CDR1 and CDR2 (germline): SNHLY, FYNNEI. The CDR3 extends over 14 amino acids. CDR3 nucleotide sequence: TGTGCCAGCAGTGAGGATTTACAGTACTATGGCTACACCTTC. Encoded protein: CASSEDLQYYGYTF.

The genes are TRBV5-1 and TRBJ1-4; tentatively, D is TRBD1 (6 bases). Looked up from germline, CDR1 is SGHRS and CDR2 is YFSETQ. V lost 3 bases, J lost 7 bases, and 19 bases lay in between. This CDR3 has 16 residues. The CDR3, as DNA: TGCGCCAGCAGCTATGGGACACCCCCTTCGGGTGAAAAACTGTTTTTT. It is translated as CASSYGTPPSGEKLFF.

The rearrangement uses TRBV6-1 and TRBJ1-1; possibly TRBD1 for D (6 bases). The CDR3 is 15 amino acids. Germline V gives CDR1 MNHNS, CDR2 SASEGT. V dropped 8 bases and J dropped 2 bases, with 18 bases sitting between them. The DNA of the CDR3 is TGTGCCAGCTTACTACGGGGGGCGCGCAACACTGAAGCTTTCTTT. This encodes CASLLRGARNTEAFF.

The rearrangement links TRBV19 to TRBJ1-1, with D possibly TRBD1 on 5 matching bases. V was cut by 10 bases and J by 0 bases, with 12 bases left in between. This CDR3 spans 13 amino acids. Germline CDR1 LNHDA, CDR2 SQIVND (reference sequence). The CDR3 loop is CATAGQLNTEAFF. As DNA, the CDR3 is TGTGCCACCGCAGGGCAGTTGAACACTGAAGCTTTCTTT.

The chain carries TRBV19 and TRBJ2-5, with D tentatively TRBD2 (5 bases). Germline loops: CDR1 LNHDA, CDR2 SQIVND (reference sequence). Trimming took 5 bases from V and 5 from J, leaving 12 bases between them. This CDR3 is built from 13 residues. DNA for the CDR3: TGTGCCAGTAGTCTGCGGACTCGGGAGACCCAGTACTTC. Its protein product is CASSLRTRETQYF. The full variable domain, in which reference TRBV19 and TRBJ2-5 provide the parts outside the CDR3, is DGGITQSPKYLFRKEGQNVTLSCEQNLNHDAMYWYRQDPGQGLRLIYYSQIVNDFQKGDIAEGYSVSREKKESFPLTVTSAQKNPTAFYLCASSLRTRETQYFGPGTRLLVL.